This TCR beta chain is from a study of identical twins (dated by TCRdb to 2015 to 2016). The study in broad terms: To test whether fetal clonotypes persist, this study deep-sequenced TCR alpha and beta repertoires from monozygotic twins, from unrelated adults of various ages, and from cord blood. To rule out contamination, the twin experiments were replicated at different times with different library preparation protocols.

Every donor in the study was a healthy Caucasian. General conclusions and limits of the study: Fewer insertions were carried by abundant cord blood beta clonotypes; a weaker similar trend was observed in young adult naive repertoires, while no such trend was observed in memory repertoires. Out-of-frame TCR alpha sharing in monozygotic twins was systematically underestimated by recombination models, whereas sharing between unrelated individuals was in agreement with the recombination models. Zero-insertion analyses could be partly confounded by invariant T cells such as MAIT and iNKT, although diverse VJ usage argued against such confounding for most clonotypes. A weaker excess of twin sharing was found in beta out-of-frame sequences because the signal-to-noise ratio was lowered by fewer shared sequences. Because the same donors could not be followed over many years, the conclusions relied on cross-sectional statistical analysis. Out-of-frame TCR alpha sequences shared between twins showed an excess of low generation-probability sequences compared with coincidental sharing between unrelated individuals.

Comments on this clonotype: The antigen this receptor binds is unknown. No much larger clonotype is one base removed from it; base qualities were not supplied.

At the junction V is shortened by 1 base and J by 5 bases; bases outside the gene matches: 1. The germline V gene (reference sequence) gives CDR1 as DFQATT and CDR2 as SNEGSKA. The cysteine opens and the phenylalanine closes a CDR3 of 13 amino acids. The kept DNA is CDR3 alone, 39 bases in frame from the first base. To prepare the library, 5' RACE was applied. TCRdb shows the sequencer as Illumina HiSeq 2000. Template switching introduced a universal primer binding site; the final cDNA contained a unique molecular identifier, enabling accurate counting of TCR cDNA molecules. Specific primers in the conserved constant-segment region were used to synthesize first-strand cDNA for the TCR alpha and beta chains. To control for contamination, each cDNA library was double barcoded with a SMART-Mk sample barcode plus Illumina barcodes. TruSeq adapter sequences and Illumina sample barcodes were added in two successive PCR steps. TCR alpha and beta cDNA libraries were sequenced on the Illumina HiSeq platform with custom primers. Per the authors' processing: MiGEC was used to process raw reads and extract unique molecular identifiers, and MiXCR was used to find CDR3 positions. For each individual, recombination models were inferred using an EM algorithm with the repgenHMM and IGoR tools. Shared clonotypes were analyzed with the tcR package in R, and sharing was normalized by the product of cloneset sizes. To study raw recombination free of thymic and clonal selection effects, out-of-frame nonproductive sequences were analyzed. TCRdb trimmed public reads at Q25 via fastp, called clones via MiXCR and kept in-frame beta chains. Every entry covers one CDR3 protein and lists the most common genes and DNA from its rows. None of the V and J calls come from the authors' own analysis; TCRdb made them. In this sample the table shows 1.5 million to 2 million distinct CDR3 sequences, under 35% of which occur a single time. Around 0.25% of the sample is held by the ten biggest clonotypes.

Sequenced input: cord blood. This chain joins TRBV20-1 to TRBJ2-2; 7 of the junction bases match TRBD1. The clonotype comes from a newborn girl in good health. The CDR3 protein: CSARGTGTGELFF. The nucleotide sequence reads as follows: TGCAGTGCTAGAGGGACAGGTACCGGGGAGCTGTTTTTT.